This T cell receptor beta chain was found in a study of CD8 T cells in Susac syndrome. On this clonotype itself: Its antigen is still unknown.

Reverse transcription of roughly 0.45 to 1 ug RNA was carried out with random hexamers. immunoSEQ multiplex PCR amplified TCR beta CDR3 across 54 Vbeta, 13 Jbeta. TCRdb recomputed calls from the immunoSEQ multiplex PCR reads with MiXCR, one row per CDR3 protein. Here the sample spans some 120,000 distinct CDR3 sequences, around 94% being singletons. Findings of the study overall: That the number of individuals in its TCR sequencing and HLA analysis was relatively small was acknowledged by the study.

The CDR3 is made up of 12 amino acids. Trimming took 8 bases from V and 5 from J, leaving 9 bases between them. Germline V CDR1 and CDR2: SEHNR, FQNEAQ (reference sequence). Healthy donors matched for age and sex were used as controls. In contrast to the negatively isolated CD8+ and CD4+ T cells, TEMRA cells were FACS-enriched. This chain joins TRBV7-9 and TRBJ2-2; D gene unclear. The TCR comes from a human donor in good health. Sequenced material: CD4+ T cells from PBMCs. CDR3: CASAGQTGELFF. For the CDR3, the DNA is TGTGCCAGCGCTGGCCAGACCGGGGAGCTGTTTTTT.